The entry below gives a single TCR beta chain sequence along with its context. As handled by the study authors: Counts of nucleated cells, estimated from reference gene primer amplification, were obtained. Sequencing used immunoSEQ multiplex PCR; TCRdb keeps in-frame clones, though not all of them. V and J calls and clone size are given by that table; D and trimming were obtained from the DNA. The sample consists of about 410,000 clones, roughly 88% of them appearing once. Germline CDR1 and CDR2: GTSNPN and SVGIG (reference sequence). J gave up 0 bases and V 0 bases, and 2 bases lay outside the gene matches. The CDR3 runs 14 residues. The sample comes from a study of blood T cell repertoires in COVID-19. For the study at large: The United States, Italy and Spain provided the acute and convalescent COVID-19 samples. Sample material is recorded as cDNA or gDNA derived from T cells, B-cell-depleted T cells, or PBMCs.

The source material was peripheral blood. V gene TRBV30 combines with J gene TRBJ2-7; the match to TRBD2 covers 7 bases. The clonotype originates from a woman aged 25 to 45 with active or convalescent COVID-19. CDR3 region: CAWSVAGISYEQYF. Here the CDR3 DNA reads TGTGCCTGGAGTGTAGCGGGAATCTCCTACGAGCAGTACTTC.